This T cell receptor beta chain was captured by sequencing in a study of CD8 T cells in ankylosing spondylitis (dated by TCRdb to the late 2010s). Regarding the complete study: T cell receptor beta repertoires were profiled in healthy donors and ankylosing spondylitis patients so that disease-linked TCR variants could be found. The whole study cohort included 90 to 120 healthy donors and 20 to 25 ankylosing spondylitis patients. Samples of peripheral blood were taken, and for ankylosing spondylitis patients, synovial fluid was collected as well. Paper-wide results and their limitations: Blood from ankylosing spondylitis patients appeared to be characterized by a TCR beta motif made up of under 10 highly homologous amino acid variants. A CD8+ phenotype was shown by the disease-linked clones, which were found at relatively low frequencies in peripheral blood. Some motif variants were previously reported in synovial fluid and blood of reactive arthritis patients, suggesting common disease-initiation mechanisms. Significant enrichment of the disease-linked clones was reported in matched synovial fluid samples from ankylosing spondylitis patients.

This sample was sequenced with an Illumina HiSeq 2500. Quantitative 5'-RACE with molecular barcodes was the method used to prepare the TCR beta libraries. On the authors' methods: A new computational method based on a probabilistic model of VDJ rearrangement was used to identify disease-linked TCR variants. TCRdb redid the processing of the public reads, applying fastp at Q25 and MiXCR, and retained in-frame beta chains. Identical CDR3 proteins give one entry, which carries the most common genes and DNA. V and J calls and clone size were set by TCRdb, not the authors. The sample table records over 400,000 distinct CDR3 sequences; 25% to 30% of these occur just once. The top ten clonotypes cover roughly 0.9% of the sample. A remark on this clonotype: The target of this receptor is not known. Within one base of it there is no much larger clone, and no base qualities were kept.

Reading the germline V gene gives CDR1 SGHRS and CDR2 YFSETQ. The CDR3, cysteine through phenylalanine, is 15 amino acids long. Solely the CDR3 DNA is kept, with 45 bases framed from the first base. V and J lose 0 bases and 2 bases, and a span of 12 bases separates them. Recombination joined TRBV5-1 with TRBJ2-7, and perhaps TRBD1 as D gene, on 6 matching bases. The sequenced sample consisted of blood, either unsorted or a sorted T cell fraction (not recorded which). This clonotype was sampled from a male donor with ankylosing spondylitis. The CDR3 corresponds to CASSLGGQKPYEQYF. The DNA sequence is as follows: TGCGCCAGCAGCTTGGGTGGACAGAAGCCCTACGAGCAGTACTTC.